The clone carrying this T cell receptor (beta chain) was recorded many times. The sample originates from a study of blood T cells in healthy people across ages. The germline gives CDR1 SGHKS, CDR2 YYEKEE (reference sequence). With 4 bases removed from V and 3 bases from J, the gap between germline ends came to 7 bases. This CDR3 comprises 13 residues. Each donor gave roughly 9.8 milliliters of peripheral blood. Primers used in a second PCR of roughly 6 to 12 cycles were a sample-barcoded 5' primer and a J-beta primer mix. Each of the samples gave a minimum of 3 million paired-end reads that contained CDR3. MiXCR, applied by TCRdb to the 5' RACE reads, yields one record per CDR3 protein. The data show about 720,000 distinct CDR3 sequences, approximately 21% seen once.

This sequence originates from a man aged 70 or older in good health. The chain recombines TRBV5-5 with TRBJ2-2; D not certain. Sequenced material: blood. DNA of the CDR3: TGTGCCAGCAGCGCGGAATACACCGGGGAGCTGTTTTTT. This sequence encodes CASSAEYTGELFF.